This record covers a single T cell receptor beta chain. These data come from a study of blood T cell repertoires in COVID-19. CDR3 length: 15 amino acids. V shed 4 bases and J shed 4 bases, with 14 bases lying between them. The V gene's germline CDR1 is PRHDT and CDR2 FYEKMQ (reference sequence). The assay was immunoSEQ multiplex PCR, and TCRdb's table has in-frame clones only and misses some. The sample gives under 65,000 clones, about 90% of which show up once; around 21% is in the top ten. The V and J genes are TRBV13 and TRBJ1-5; possible D gene TRBD1, 5 bases. The specimen sequenced was peripheral blood. The clonotype was recovered from a woman over 75 with COVID-19, enrolled during active disease. Written as DNA, the CDR3 is TGTGCCAGCAGCTCTAGAGGACAAATGAATCAGCCCCAGCATTTT. Its translation is CASSSRGQMNQPQHF.